This note documents a single T cell receptor (beta chain) sequence. Its target is not known. These data are taken from a study of cytomegalovirus exposure and HLA in healthy donors. The PCR used 60 Vbeta and 13 Jbeta primers. Clones were read by immunoSEQ multiplex PCR, and TCRdb kept only the in-frame ones, dropping some. The data contain 100,000 to 150,000 clones, about four fifths of them singletons. Overall study findings and caveats: Several of the most significant clusters were apparently associated with common viral pathogens in a later analysis. A later look showed TCR association rates differing by HLA locus, highest for DRB1 and lowest for HLA-C. A link between a missense DCLRE1C variant and TCR beta V- and J-gene trimming emerged from a later analysis. CMV serostatus was the sole immune exposure information available.

The TCR originated in a man aged 35 to 55 in good health and CMV-seronegative. The sample taken for sequencing was PBMCs.

CDR3 region: CASSPVMSNQPQHF. The CDR3 nucleotides read TGTGCCAGCTCACCTGTAATGAGCAATCAGCCCCAGCATTTT. The genes are TRBV18 and TRBJ1-5; D is ambiguous. Germline values: CDR1 KGHSH, CDR2 LQKENI. V was trimmed by 3 bases and J by 1 base, leaving 7 bases between them. The CDR3 consists of 14 residues.